The following is a TCR beta chain sequence with its context. Its specificity is unknown. Assay used: immunoSEQ multiplex PCR; TCRdb lists only in-frame clones, some missing. The sample shows 95,000 to 120,000 clones, about 86% of them seen only once. V gave up 2 bases and J gave up 2 bases, with 15 bases separating them. The germline V gene has CDR1 ENHRY and CDR2 SYGVKD. The CDR3 covers 17 residues. This record belongs to a study of T cell responses to AZD1222 COVID-19 vaccine. Findings of the study overall: Epitopes outside B.1.351 and B.1.1.7 mutated regions reportedly drew nearly half of spike TCRs. There were mostly white British donors and more females than males, and clonal diversity was possibly underestimated. Spike-specific TCR repertoires showed rising breadth and depth after two AZD1222 doses.

The gene calls are TRBV10-3 and TRBJ2-2; D is possibly TRBD1 or TRBD2 (6 bases each). The TCR was taken from an adult in good health. The sequences come from peripheral blood, collected on day 0 of AZD1222 vaccination. Here the CDR3 reads CAISEGGTIRNTGELFF. The CDR3 DNA sequence: TGTGCCATCAGTGAGGGCGGGACAATACGCAACACCGGGGAGCTGTTTTTT.